These T cell receptor beta chains were read from a single sample in a study of shared T cell receptors in the human thymus. This table comes from immunoSEQ multiplex PCR, and its TCRdb copy is limited to in-frame clones, with some not included. The table lists some 640,000 clones, 70% to 90% of them singletons. These records were also assigned to another study, of human thymus T cells.

The sequencing sample was made of thymocytes. These receptors were taken from a boy under three years old with a congenital heart defect. CDR3s include the opening cysteine and the closing phenylalanine or tryptophan. A D gene is named only where the DNA matches it firmly. Size is omitted from some rows. Given values are once, few, many or a class for expanded clones.

abundance | j_gene | v_gene | d_gene | CDR3nt | CDR3aa
- | TRBJ1-5 | TRBV28 | - | TGTGCCGGGGGCGGCAGCAACAATCAGCCCCAGCATTTT | CAGGGSNNQPQHF
- | TRBJ1-4 | TRBV14 | - | TGTGCCAGCAGCCCGCTAACCCGAGGGCCTAATGAAAAACTGTTTTTT | CASSPLTRGPNEKLFF
few | TRBJ2-7 | TRBV27 | TRBD1 | TGTGCCAGCAGTTTATTTCGGGGGACAGGGACCTACGAGCAGTACTTC | CASSLFRGTGTYEQYF
- | TRBJ2-4 | TRBV7-2 | TRBD1 | TGTGCCAGCAGCCTAGAGCGGGACAGGGGGTACATTCAGTACTTC | CASSLERDRGYIQYF
- | TRBJ2-5 | TRBV11-3 | TRBD1 | TGTGCCAGCAGCAGAACACGGACAGGGGGAAGGGAAGAGACCCAGTACTTC | CASSRTRTGGREETQYF
- | TRBJ2-2 | TRBV25-1 | TRBD1 | TGTGCCAGCAGTGAATCCCTGACAGGGTCCACCGGGGAGCTGTTTTTT | CASSESLTGSTGELFF
- | TRBJ1-2 | TRBV19 | - | TGTGCCAGTTTTACAGACAACTATGGCTACACCTTC | CASFTDNYGYTF
- | TRBJ2-1 | TRBV15 | TRBD1 | TGTGCCACCAGCAGAGAAGGTTCACAGGGGGCGAGATCAGGGGGCCCCAATGAGCAGTTCTTC | CATSREGSQGARSGGPNEQFF
- | TRBJ1-5 | TRBV10-1 | TRBD1 | TGCGCCAGCAGTGAGTCCCCCGACAGGGGGCGCGAAGGGCCGAGCAATCAGCCCCAGCATTTT | CASSESPDRGREGPSNQPQHF
- | TRBJ2-5 | TRBV19 | - | TGTGCCAGTAGAGGCGGACAGGAGACCCAGTACTTC | CASRGGQETQYF
- | TRBJ1-2 | TRBV28 | - | TGTGCCAGCAGTTTAGGGCCCTGCTATGGCTACACCTTC | CASSLGPCYGYTF
- | TRBJ2-3 | TRBV2 | TRBD2 | TGTGCCAGCCTCCCGACTAGCCGCACAGATACGCAGTATTTT | CASLPTSRTDTQYF
- | TRBJ2-7 | TRBV20-1 | - | TGCAGTGCTCGGACTTCCCACGAGCAGTACTTC | CSARTSHEQYF
- | TRBJ2-7 | TRBV2 | TRBD1 | TGTGCCAGCAGGGGGGACAGGGGCGACTACGAGCAGTACTTC | CASRGDRGDYEQYF
- | TRBJ1-2 | TRBV29-1 | TRBD1 | TGCAGCGTTGAAGTTGGGGGACAGGACCAGATTTATGGCTACACCTTC | CSVEVGGQDQIYGYTF
- | TRBJ2-7 | TRBV18 | - | TGTGCCAGCTCACCATATCATAGGGGCGAGCAGTACTTC | CASSPYHRGEQYF
- | TRBJ2-2 | TRBV14 | TRBD1 | TGTGCCAGCAGCCCGCCGGGACAGGGGAACACCGGGGAGCTGTTTTTT | CASSPPGQGNTGELFF
once | TRBJ2-3 | TRBV5-1 | TRBD2 | TGCGCCAGCAGCTTGGCGGGAGTAGCGGGTCGAGTCCGCACAGATACGCAGTATTTT | CASSLAGVAGRVRTDTQYF
- | TRBJ2-1 | TRBV28 | - | TGTGCCAGCAGCGGGAGCTCCTACAATGAGCAGTTCTTC | CASSGSSYNEQFF
few | TRBJ1-1 | TRBV14 | TRBD1 | TGTGCCAGCAGCCAGGACCCGGGACAGAATATGAACACTGAAGCTTTCTTT | CASSQDPGQNMNTEAFF
- | TRBJ2-1 | TRBV28 | TRBD2 | TGTGCCAGCAGGCGGGGCGGGAGGGCGTTGGGGTTGTTCTTC | CASRRGGRALGLFF
- | TRBJ2-7 | TRBV6-6 | - | TGTGCCAGCAAGTACCGGACTCAGTCCTACGAGCAGTACTTC | CASKYRTQSYEQYF
- | TRBJ1-2 | TRBV6-5 | - | TGTGCCAGCAGACTAGGACTCAAGAGCGATGGCTACACCTTC | CASRLGLKSDGYTF
- | TRBJ2-7 | TRBV9 | - | TGTGCCAGCAGCCTTAACTCCAAATTTGACGAGCAGTACTTC | CASSLNSKFDEQYF
- | TRBJ1-6 | TRBV19 | - | TGTGCCAGCTCACCGACAGAGAGCTCCTATAATTCACCCCTCCACTTT | CASSPTESSYNSPLHF
few | TRBJ2-2 | TRBV5-1 | - | TGCGCCAGCAGCTTGGCCTTGGTTAGTCGCGGCGGGGAGCTGTTTTTT | CASSLALVSRGGELFF
- | TRBJ1-2 | TRBV19 | - | TGTGCCAGTAGAAACGACTCTGTCTATCCGGATCGGGTCACCCTCTATGGCTACACCTTC | CASRNDSVYPDRVTLYGYTF
- | TRBJ2-5 | TRBV29-1 | - | TGCAGCGCTTCAGATGGGTTAGCGGAATGGTACCAAGAGACCCAGTACTTC | CSASDGLAEWYQETQYF
- | TRBJ2-5 | TRBV4-2 | - | TGTGCCAGCAGCCCTCGAGGGACCCAGTACTTC | CASSPRGTQYF
- | TRBJ2-7 | TRBV28 | TRBD1 | TGTGCCAGCAGTTTGGGACAGGGAGGTCAAACCTACGAGCAGTACTTC | CASSLGQGGQTYEQYF
few | TRBJ1-4 | TRBV4-3 | - | TGCGCCAGCAGCCAAGAGGACAGCAGGCCTTCCGTGAAACTGTTTTTT | CASSQEDSRPSVKLFF
- | TRBJ2-3 | TRBV10-3 | TRBD2 | TGTGCCATCACGGGGGGGGATACGCAGTATTTT | CAITGGDTQYF
- | TRBJ2-5 | TRBV29-1 | - | TGCAGCGGCCTTCCTAGCCTAGAAGAGACCCAGTACTTC | CSGLPSLEETQYF
once | TRBJ1-2 | TRBV28 | - | TGTGCCAGCAGTTTCACTACTGGGACACGCTATGGCTACACCTTC | CASSFTTGTRYGYTF
- | TRBJ2-1 | TRBV9 | - | TGTGCCAGCAGCGTAGTAGAGGAACCTGACGCCGGAGCCGGCAATGAGCAGTTCTTC | CASSVVEEPDAGAGNEQFF
once | TRBJ2-7 | TRBV4-1 | - | TGCGCCAGCAGCCAAGATCCCGCCTGGGAGACCTACGAGCAGTACTTC | CASSQDPAWETYEQYF
few | TRBJ1-6 | TRBV10-3 | - | TGTGCCATCAGTGACCTTTTTTCGAGTTTGGGCAGGCCGCCCCTCCACTTT | CAISDLFSSLGRPPLHF
few | TRBJ1-4 | TRBV28 | TRBD1 | TGTGCCAGCACGGACAGGGGGAATGAAAAACTGTTTTTT | CASTDRGNEKLFF
- | TRBJ1-5 | TRBV6-5 | - | TGTGCCAGCAGTGCCTCCCGCGGGGGGCCCCAGCATTTT | CASSASRGGPQHF
- | TRBJ1-1 | TRBV14 | - | TGTGCCAGCAGCCAAGAGGAGCGGACAGACACTGAAGCTTTCTTT | CASSQEERTDTEAFF
- | TRBJ2-7 | TRBV19 | - | TGTGCCAGTAGTATAGATCGGTTTGCAGGGACTGGAATAGCCTACGAGCAGTACTTC | CASSIDRFAGTGIAYEQYF
- | TRBJ1-1 | TRBV29-1 | TRBD1 | TGCAGCGCCGCAGACAGGGTCGGAGCTTTCTTT | CSAADRVGAFF
- | TRBJ2-5 | TRBV28 | TRBD1 | TGTGCCAGCAGCCCCCTGACAGGGGGCAAAGAGACCCAGTACTTC | CASSPLTGGKETQYF
- | TRBJ2-7 | TRBV7-2 | - | TGTGCCAGCAGCCCCGCAAGGGGTTCCTACGAGCAGTACTTC | CASSPARGSYEQYF
- | TRBJ2-7 | TRBV10-3 | - | TGTGCCATCAGTGAAGGGCAGGGCTACGAGCAGTACTTC | CAISEGQGYEQYF
- | TRBJ2-1 | TRBV4-3 | TRBD2 | TGCGCCAGCAGCCAAGATCCAAGCGGGGGGGCCGGGCGCTACAATGAGCAGTTCTTC | CASSQDPSGGAGRYNEQFF
- | TRBJ2-3 | TRBV15 | - | TGTGCCACCAGCAGAGACCCCGAGGCAGATACGCAGTATTTT | CATSRDPEADTQYF
- | TRBJ2-7 | TRBV10-2 | TRBD2 | TGCGCCAGCAGTGGACTAGCGGGTTACCATCCGGATCACTACGAGCAGTACTTC | CASSGLAGYHPDHYEQYF
- | TRBJ1-4 | TRBV20-1 | - | TGCAGTGCTAGGTGTTCGGAAAAACTGTTTTTT | CSARCSEKLFF
- | TRBJ2-5 | TRBV29-1 | TRBD1 | TGCAGCGTTTATTCTTCGGGACAGGGGGCATCGCCCCAGTACTTC | CSVYSSGQGASPQYF
- | TRBJ1-2 | TRBV29-1 | TRBD1 | TGCAGCGTTGACCTTCTTAATGGGGGACAGGGTGGCTATGGCTACACCTTC | CSVDLLNGGQGGYGYTF